These T cell receptor beta chains were read from a single sample in a study of shared clonotypes between healthy human individuals. This table comes from immunoSEQ multiplex PCR, and its TCRdb copy is limited to in-frame clones, with some not included. The sample includes roughly 1 million clones, around 78% of them seen just once. Sequenced: memory CD4+ T cells from PBMCs. The origin of the receptors is a man aged 18 to 30 in good health. Some clones in this sample may be carry-over from other donors' samples. Each CDR3 is given with its conserved first and last residue. The D gene is left open where the match is weak. Expanded clones are given a class, and other clones once, few, many or no size at all.

clone size,J gene,D gene,V gene,CDR3 DNA,CDR3 protein
.,TRBJ2-4,TRBD2,TRBV6-1,TGTGCCAGCAGTGTCGGGGGGGCAGAAAACATTCAGTACTTC,CASSVGGAENIQYF
.,TRBJ2-1,TRBD2,TRBV5-1,TGCGCCAGCAGCTTGGCCGATAGGTGGTCTAGCGGGAGGGTCTGGAATGAGCAGTTCTTC,CASSLADRWSSGRVWNEQFF
.,TRBJ1-5,TRBD1,TRBV7-7,TGTGCCAGTAGCTCGGTACCACCAGGGGGCCGTAATCAGCCCCAGCATTTT,CASSSVPPGGRNQPQHF
.,TRBJ1-3,TRBD1,TRBV10-3,TGTGCCATCAGTGACCCACAGGGGGCGCCCGGAAACTCTGGAAACACCATATATTTT,CAISDPQGAPGNSGNTIYF
.,TRBJ2-6,.,TRBV5-4,TGTGCCAGCAGCTTCGGGCTCCCTCTCCCCCCGTACTCTGGGGCCAACGTCCTGACTTTC,CASSFGLPLPPYSGANVLTF
few,TRBJ2-7,TRBD1,TRBV28,TGTGCCAGCAGTGCCCCCGGGACAGGGACCTACGAGCAGTACTTC,CASSAPGTGTYEQYF
few,TRBJ1-4,.,TRBV20-1,TGCAGCTTTGCCCTTAATGAAAAACTGTTTTTT,CSFALNEKLFF
many,TRBJ1-5,TRBD1,TRBV6-6,TGTGCCAGCAGCGGACAAAACAGGGGCAGCAATCAGCCCCAGCATTTT,CASSGQNRGSNQPQHF
.,TRBJ2-7,.,TRBV29-1,TGCAGCGTAAAGCCCTCTTTGTCGGGGAGGCCCGAGCAGTACTTC,CSVKPSLSGRPEQYF
.,TRBJ2-5,.,TRBV29-1,TGCAGCGTTGAGAGACCCACGATGGGGGAAGAGACCCAGTACTTC,CSVERPTMGEETQYF
.,TRBJ2-1,TRBD2,TRBV5-4,TGTGCCAGCAGCGTCGTGGCTAGCGGGCTCAATGAGCAGTTCTTC,CASSVVASGLNEQFF
.,TRBJ2-2,TRBD2,TRBV7-9,TGTGCCAGCAGCCTACCGGGCCGAGGGACTAGCGGGAGTCCCGGGGAGCTGTTTTTT,CASSLPGRGTSGSPGELFF
.,TRBJ2-1,TRBD2,TRBV5-1,TGCGCCAGCAGCTTGGGGACTAGCGGGAGAGTCTACAATGAGCAGTTCTTC,CASSLGTSGRVYNEQFF
.,TRBJ2-2,TRBD1,TRBV19,TGTGCCAGTACCCTCGACAGGGTGAGAACCGGGGAGCTGTTTTTT,CASTLDRVRTGELFF
once,TRBJ2-3,.,TRBV5-4,TGTGCCAGCAGCTTGGCCTGGGGCGGGAAGGATGCAGATACGCAGTATTTT,CASSLAWGGKDADTQYF
.,TRBJ2-7,.,TRBV29-1,TGCAGCGTTGAAAGCGCCTACGAGCAGTACTTC,CSVESAYEQYF
few,TRBJ1-2,TRBD1,TRBV6-1,TGTGCCAGCAGTGAAGGCAGGGGGCTATGGGGTGGCTACACCTTC,CASSEGRGLWGGYTF
.,TRBJ2-1,TRBD2,TRBV28,TGTGCCAGGATACTAGCGGGAGATCTCTATTCCTACAATGAGCAGTTCTTC,CARILAGDLYSYNEQFF
.,TRBJ1-5,.,TRBV7-9,TGTGCCAGCAGCCCTGTCTGGGAGTCCCAGCCCCAGCATTTT,CASSPVWESQPQHF
.,TRBJ2-3,.,TRBV7-3,TGTGCCAGCAGCTTTAACGCGCGTAGCACAGATACGCAGTATTTT,CASSFNARSTDTQYF
.,TRBJ2-4,TRBD1,TRBV2,TGTGCCAGCAGCTTACAGGGGGCCGAAAACATTCAGTACTTC,CASSLQGAENIQYF
.,TRBJ2-1,TRBD2,TRBV9,TGTGCCAGCAGCGCGGCGGGACTAGTTTGGGACAATGAGCAGTTCTTC,CASSAAGLVWDNEQFF
.,TRBJ1-2,.,TRBV14,TGTGCCAGCAGCCAAGATCAAATGGCCGACAGGCTTGGCTACACCTTC,CASSQDQMADRLGYTF
.,TRBJ2-6,.,TRBV19,TGTGCCAGTAGGGGGGGCGATAGCTCTGGGGCCAACGTCCTGACTTTC,CASRGGDSSGANVLTF